A selection of T cell receptor beta chains follows, all from one sample in a study of metastatic and nonmetastatic thyroid tumors. MiXCR reprocessed the PCR reads for TCRdb. The sample has about 23,000 clones, roughly 20% seen once. Sequencing was carried out using blood. The source of these receptors is a female donor with papillary thyroid cancer or a benign thyroid nodule (not recorded which). Some clones in this sample may be carry-over from other donors' samples. Both conserved end residues are part of each CDR3. A D gene is named only where the DNA matches it firmly. Where a row states a size, it is once, few, many or the class of an expanded clone; other rows omit it.

TRBV19	many	-	TRBJ2-3	CASSIRGLDTQYF	TGTGCCAGTAGTATTCGGGGGTTGGATACGCAGTATTTT
TRBV20-1	-	TRBD2	TRBJ2-7	CSARAGLAAYEQYF	TGCAGTGCCAGAGCGGGACTAGCTGCCTACGAGCAGTACTTC
TRBV4-2	many	TRBD1	TRBJ1-5	CASSQERQGASNQPQHF	TGTGCCAGCAGCCAAGAAAGACAGGGGGCGAGCAATCAGCCCCAGCATTTT
TRBV2	many	-	TRBJ1-2	CASSVEALNYGYTF	TGTGCCAGCAGTGTGGAAGCGTTAAACTATGGCTACACCTTC
TRBV15	many	-	TRBJ1-1	CATSREQENTEAFF	TGTGCCACCAGCAGAGAACAGGAGAACACTGAAGCTTTCTTT
TRBV6-4	medium-sized	TRBD2	TRBJ2-7	CASRVGPSGPYEQYF	TGTGCCAGCAGGGTGGGTCCTAGCGGGCCGTACGAGCAGTACTTC
TRBV27	-	TRBD1	TRBJ2-3	CASRWLQGGTDTQYF	TGTGCCAGCAGGTGGTTGCAGGGGGGCACAGATACGCAGTATTTT
TRBV4-3	many	TRBD2	TRBJ2-4	CASSQDWFKGGSPRGAKNIQYF	TGCGCCAGCAGCCAAGATTGGTTTAAAGGCGGGAGCCCTCGGGGAGCCAAAAACATTCAGTACTTC
TRBV19	-	-	TRBJ2-3	CASNAGRTDTQYF	TGTGCCAGTAATGCAGGGCGCACAGATACGCAGTATTTT
TRBV24-1	many	-	TRBJ2-2	CATSDLGAGELFF	TGTGCCACCAGTGATTTGGGCGCCGGGGAGCTGTTTTTT
TRBV19	few	-	TRBJ1-1	CASSIRTSNTEAFF	TGTGCCAGTAGTATACGGACATCCAACACTGAAGCTTTCTTT
TRBV27	few	-	TRBJ1-5	CASSFMGDQPRHF	TGTGCCAGCAGTTTCATGGGGGATCAGCCCCGGCATTTT
TRBV19	many	TRBD1	TRBJ1-2	CASSKTGQGAPYGYTF	TGTGCCAGTAGTAAGACCGGACAGGGGGCCCCCTATGGCTACACCTTC
TRBV9	many	-	TRBJ2-7	CASSAFLGQTYEQYF	TGTGCCAGCAGCGCCTTCCTTGGACAGACCTACGAGCAGTACTTC
TRBV5-4	many	-	TRBJ2-1	CASRPRDSAYNEQFF	TGTGCCAGCAGGCCCCGGGACTCCGCCTACAATGAGCAGTTCTTC
TRBV20-1	once	-	TRBJ2-7	CSARVTRSYEQYF	TGCAGTGCTCGGGTGACAAGATCCTACGAGCAGTACTTC
TRBV28	few	-	TRBJ1-3	CASIVGYLSGNTIYF	TGTGCCAGCATCGTAGGTTACCTCTCTGGAAACACCATATATTTT
TRBV19	-	-	TRBJ2-7	CASKDRFYEQYF	TGTGCCAGTAAGGACCGGTTCTACGAGCAGTACTTC
TRBV6-1	few	-	TRBJ2-7	CASSPNYEQYF	TGTGCCAGCAGTCCAAACTACGAGCAGTACTTC
TRBV7-9	-	-	TRBJ1-2	CASSPAWGYTF	TGTGCCAGCAGCCCCGCATGGGGCTACACCTTC
TRBV6-2/TRBV6-3	many	-	TRBJ2-1	CASKEGVQGNHNEQFF	TGTGCCAGCAAAGAAGGGGTGCAGGGGAATCACAATGAGCAGTTCTTC
TRBV24-1	few	-	TRBJ2-6	CATSGSGRFSGANVLTF	TGTGCCACCAGTGGGTCAGGCAGATTCTCTGGGGCCAACGTCCTGACTTTC
TRBV7-9	-	TRBD2	TRBJ2-1	CASSLSGTSNEQFF	TGTGCCAGCAGCTTGTCCGGGACTAGCAATGAGCAGTTCTTC
TRBV20-1	-	-	TRBJ2-1	CSARTAPLYNEQFF	TGCAGTGCTAGGACTGCCCCCTTGTACAATGAGCAGTTCTTC
TRBV7-3	few	-	TRBJ2-1	CASSHRSDEQFF	TGTGCCAGCAGCCATCGTAGTGATGAGCAGTTCTTC
TRBV6-2/TRBV6-3	-	TRBD2	TRBJ2-5	CASSYSRPLAVVQTQYF	TGTGCCAGCAGTTACTCGAGGCCCCTAGCGGTAGTACAGACCCAGTACTTC
TRBV3-1	many	TRBD2	TRBJ2-3	CASSQAVAGVGTDTQYF	TGTGCCAGCAGCCAAGCGGTAGCGGGAGTGGGCACAGATACGCAGTATTTT
TRBV9	many	TRBD2	TRBJ2-7	CASSGTSSYEQYF	TGTGCCAGCAGCGGGACTAGTTCGTACGAGCAGTACTTC